This TCR beta chain was observed in a study of CD8 T cells in Susac syndrome. Whole-study findings and limits: As acknowledged by the study, its TCR sequencing and HLA analysis included a relatively small number of individuals.

The CDR3 covers 13 residues. Germline V gene lookup returns CDR1 MGHDK and CDR2 SYGVNS. Trimming cost V 3 bases and J 6 bases, with 11 bases left between them. Turning to this clonotype: Its specificity is unknown.

Reverse transcription of about 0.5 to 1 ug RNA used random hexamers. An immunoSEQ multiplex PCR amplified TCR beta CDR3 over 54 Vbeta and 13 Jbeta. Using its own MiXCR run on the immunoSEQ multiplex PCR reads, TCRdb lists one record per CDR3 protein. In the table there are about 120,000 distinct CDR3 sequences, around 92% of which are singletons. Sequencing of TCR beta, carried out with a high-throughput approach, was applied to CD8+ and CD4+ T cells from the blood. Bulk CD8+ and CD4+ cells came from magnetic negative isolation; CD8+ TEMRA by FACS. Sequencing was carried out using CD8+ T cells from PBMCs. This receptor was identified in a human donor in good health. The rearrangement links TRBV25-1 to TRBJ1-2, with D possibly being TRBD1 (5 bases). CDR3 coding DNA: TGTGCCAGCAGTGAGGGGGAAAGGCATGGCTACACCTTC. Protein: CASSEGERHGYTF.